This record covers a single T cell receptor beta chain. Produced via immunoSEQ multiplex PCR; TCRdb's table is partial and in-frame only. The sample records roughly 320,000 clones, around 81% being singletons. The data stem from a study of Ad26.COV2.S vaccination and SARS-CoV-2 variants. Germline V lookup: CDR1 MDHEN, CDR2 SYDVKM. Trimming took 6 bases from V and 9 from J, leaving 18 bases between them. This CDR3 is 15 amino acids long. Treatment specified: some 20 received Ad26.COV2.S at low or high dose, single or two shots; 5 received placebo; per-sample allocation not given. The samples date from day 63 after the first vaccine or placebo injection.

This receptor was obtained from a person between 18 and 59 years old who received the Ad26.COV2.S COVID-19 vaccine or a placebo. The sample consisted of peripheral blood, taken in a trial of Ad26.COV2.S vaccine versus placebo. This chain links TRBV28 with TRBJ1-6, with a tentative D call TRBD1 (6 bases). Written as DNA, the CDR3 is TGTGCCAGCAGCCCCCCACCAGGGGCAATTTCACCCCTCCACTTT. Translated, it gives CASSPPPGAISPLHF. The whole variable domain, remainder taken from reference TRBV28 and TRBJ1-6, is DVKVTQSSRYLVKRTGEKVFLECVQDMDHENMFWYRQDPGLGLRLIYFSYDVKMKEKGDIPEGYSVSREKKERFSLILESASTNQTSMYLCASSPPPGAISPLHFGNGTRLTVT.